Listed below are T cell receptor beta chains from one sample, sequenced in a study of naive and memory T cell subsets. MiXCR was run by TCRdb on the UMI-ligation and nested PCR reads, yielding one entry per CDR3 protein. Seen here are 150,000 or so distinct CDR3 sequences, roughly 22% observed once, and the top ten hold 0.1% to 0.11%. Sequenced input: naive CD4+ T cells from blood. These receptors were taken from a human donor in good health. Both conserved end residues are part of each CDR3. A D gene is named only where the DNA matches it firmly. Only some rows state a clone size, as once, few, many or a class for expanded clones.

- | TRBJ1-2 | many | TRBV6-5 | CASSPIVDYGYTF | TGTGCCAGCAGCCCTATTGTTGACTATGGCTACACCTTC
- | TRBJ2-1 | - | TRBV20-1 | CSARLGVREQFF | TGCAGTGCTCGTTTGGGAGTAAGGGAGCAGTTCTTC
- | TRBJ1-4 | many | TRBV29-1 | CSVRQNLRTNEKLFF | TGCAGCGTTCGGCAAAACTTGCGGACTAATGAAAAACTGTTTTTT
- | TRBJ2-7 | few | TRBV11-2 | CASSRPAGLDTYEQYF | TGTGCCAGCAGCCGCCCGGCGGGGTTGGATACCTACGAGCAGTACTTC
- | TRBJ2-7 | few | TRBV20-1 | CSARGSSYEQYF | TGCAGTGCTAGAGGAAGCTCCTACGAGCAGTACTTC
TRBD2 | TRBJ2-1 | many | TRBV10-1 | CASSGAGVGMSYNEQFF | TGCGCCAGCAGCGGGGCGGGGGTCGGGATGTCCTACAATGAGCAGTTCTTC
TRBD2 | TRBJ2-7 | - | TRBV6-6 | CASSYSGGRRYEQYF | TGTGCCAGCAGTTACTCCGGCGGGAGGAGGTACGAGCAGTACTTC
- | TRBJ1-6 | - | TRBV6-5 | CASSYDTQGLFLHF | TGTGCCAGCAGTTACGACACACAGGGTTTATTCCTCCACTTT
- | TRBJ2-7 | few | TRBV6-6 | CASSYSGIGPYEQYF | TGTGCCAGCAGTTACTCTGGGATCGGACCTTACGAGCAGTACTTC
TRBD1 | TRBJ2-3 | - | TRBV12-3/TRBV12-4 | CASSLRGLGTDTQYF | TGTGCCAGCAGTCTGAGGGGGCTTGGCACAGATACGCAGTATTTT
- | TRBJ2-2 | few | TRBV30 | CAWSSGPGELFF | TGTGCCTGGAGTTCAGGGCCCGGGGAGCTGTTTTTT
- | TRBJ2-4 | many | TRBV29-1 | CSVVGIMAPSNQYF | TGCAGCGTCGTCGGAATTATGGCCCCGAGTAATCAGTACTTC
- | TRBJ1-1 | - | TRBV30 | CAWSRGRQNTEAFF | TGTGCCTGGAGTAGAGGAAGACAGAACACTGAAGCTTTCTTT
TRBD2 | TRBJ2-1 | few | TRBV5-1 | CASNSGLAALNEQFF | TGCGCCAGCAACTCAGGACTAGCGGCCCTCAATGAGCAGTTCTTC
TRBD1 | TRBJ2-5 | - | TRBV7-9 | CASRRGQGQETQYF | TGTGCCAGCAGGCGTGGACAGGGACAAGAGACCCAGTACTTC
- | TRBJ2-1 | - | TRBV12-3/TRBV12-4 | CASSLGPGHYNEQFF | TGTGCCAGCAGTTTAGGTCCGGGGCACTACAATGAGCAGTTCTTC
- | TRBJ1-6 | few | TRBV9 | CASSSPSLSSYNSPLHF | TGTGCCAGCAGCTCTCCGTCCCTCAGCTCCTATAATTCACCCCTCCACTTT
- | TRBJ2-7 | many | TRBV29-1 | CSVDSPRGEQYF | TGCAGCGTTGACAGCCCGCGCGGCGAGCAGTACTTC
TRBD2 | TRBJ2-1 | few | TRBV7-8 | CASSWTSGRGYNEQFF | TGTGCCAGCAGCTGGACTAGCGGGAGGGGCTACAATGAGCAGTTCTTC
TRBD1 | TRBJ2-2 | - | TRBV4-1 | CASSQTGATNTGELFF | TGCGCCAGCAGCCAAACAGGGGCGACGAACACCGGGGAGCTGTTTTTT
- | TRBJ2-3 | many | TRBV5-1 | CASSYRPSTDTQYF | TGCGCCAGCAGCTACAGACCGAGCACAGATACGCAGTATTTT
- | TRBJ2-1 | - | TRBV7-2 | CASSTRVYNEQFF | TGTGCCAGCAGCACCCGGGTTTACAATGAGCAGTTCTTC
TRBD1 | TRBJ1-2 | - | TRBV23-1 | CASSQSRVQGDGYTF | TGCGCCAGCAGTCAATCGCGGGTCCAGGGGGATGGCTACACCTTC
- | TRBJ2-7 | few | TRBV28 | CASSLWQGGSHEQYF | TGTGCCAGCAGTTTATGGCAGGGGGGATCCCACGAGCAGTACTTC
TRBD2 | TRBJ2-1 | - | TRBV30 | CAWSVWGVAGVSHEQFF | TGTGCCTGGAGTGTATGGGGAGTAGCGGGAGTTAGCCATGAGCAGTTCTTC
- | TRBJ1-2 | - | TRBV7-2 | CASSLGTARGYGYTF | TGTGCCAGCAGCTTAGGAACCGCCAGAGGCTATGGCTACACCTTC
- | TRBJ1-5 | many | TRBV20-1 | CSARGSNQPQHF | TGCAGTGCCCGTGGATCTAATCAGCCCCAGCATTTT
- | TRBJ2-1 | - | TRBV2 | CASSETAVPFF | TGTGCCAGCAGCGAGACCGCGGTGCCGTTCTTC